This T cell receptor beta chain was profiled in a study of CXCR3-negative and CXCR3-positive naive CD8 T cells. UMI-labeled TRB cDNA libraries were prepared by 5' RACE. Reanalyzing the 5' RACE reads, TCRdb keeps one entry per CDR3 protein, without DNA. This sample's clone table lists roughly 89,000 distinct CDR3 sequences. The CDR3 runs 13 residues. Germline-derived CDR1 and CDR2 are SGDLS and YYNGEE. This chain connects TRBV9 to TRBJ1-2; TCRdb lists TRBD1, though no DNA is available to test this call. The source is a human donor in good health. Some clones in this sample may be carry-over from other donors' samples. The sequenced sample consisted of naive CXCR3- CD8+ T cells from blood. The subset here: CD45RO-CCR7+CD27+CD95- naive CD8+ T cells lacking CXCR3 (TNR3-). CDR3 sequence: CASSPRDRRGYTF.